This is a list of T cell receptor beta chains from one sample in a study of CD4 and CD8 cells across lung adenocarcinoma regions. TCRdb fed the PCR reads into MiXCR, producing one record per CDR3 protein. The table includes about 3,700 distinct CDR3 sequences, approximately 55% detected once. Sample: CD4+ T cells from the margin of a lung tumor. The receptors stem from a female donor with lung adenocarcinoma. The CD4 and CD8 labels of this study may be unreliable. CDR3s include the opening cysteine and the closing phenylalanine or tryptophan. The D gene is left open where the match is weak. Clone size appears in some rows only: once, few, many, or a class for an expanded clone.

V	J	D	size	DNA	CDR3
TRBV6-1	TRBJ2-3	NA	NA	TGTGCCAGCAGTGAATTGGGACACCGTGGCACAGATACGCAGTATTTC	CASSELGHRGTDTQYF
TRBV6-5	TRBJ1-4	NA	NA	TGTGCCAGCAGTTCTCCCGGCGGGAGTCAAAATGAAAAACTGTTTTTT	CASSSPGGSQNEKLFF
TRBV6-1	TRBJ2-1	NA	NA	TGTGCCAGCGGGGGGGTCGGGGGCGCGGACACAGATACCCAGTATTTC	CASGGVGGADTDTQYF
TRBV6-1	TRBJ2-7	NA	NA	TGTGCCAGCAGTGAAATTAACAGAGGGGGCGAGCAGTACTTC	CASSEINRGGEQYF
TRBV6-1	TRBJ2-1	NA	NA	TGTGCCAGCAGTCGTAAGGCAGGCAGCTCCTACAATGAGCAGTTCTTC	CASSRKAGSSYNEQFF
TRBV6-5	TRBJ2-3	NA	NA	TGTGCCAGCAGTCACAGGGAAGGGCACACAGATACGCAGTATTTT	CASSHREGHTDTQYF
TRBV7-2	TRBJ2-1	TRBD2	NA	TGTGCCAGCAGCCCTAGCACGGGGGGTAATGAGCAGTTCTTC	CASSPSTGGNEQFF
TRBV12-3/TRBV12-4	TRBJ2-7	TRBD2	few	TGTGCCAGCAGTTTAAGTTACGGACTAGCGGGAGGACGGGCTTACGAGCAGTACTTC	CASSLSYGLAGGRAYEQYF
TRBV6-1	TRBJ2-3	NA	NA	TGTGCCAGCAGTGAGGTAGGGGGGCCGGACACAGATACGCAGTATTTC	CASSEVGGPDTDTQYF
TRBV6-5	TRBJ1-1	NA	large	TGTGCCAGCAGTTACCAGGGGACCACTGAAGCTTTCTTT	CASSYQGTTEAFF
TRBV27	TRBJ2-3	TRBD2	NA	TGTGCCAGCAGTACATCCTGGTCTAGCGGGAGTATGTATACGCAGTATTTT	CASSTSWSSGSMYTQYF
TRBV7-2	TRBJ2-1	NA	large	TGTGCCAGCAGCCCTTACAATGAGCAGTTCTTC	CASSPYNEQFF
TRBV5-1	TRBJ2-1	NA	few	TGCGCCAGCAGCTTGGGGGGGGTCAGGGATAATGAGCAGTTCTTC	CASSLGGVRDNEQFF
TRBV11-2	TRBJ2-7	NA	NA	TGTGCCAGCAGCCCAGGAATCGGACCGAGGGAGCAGTACTTC	CASSPGIGPREQYF
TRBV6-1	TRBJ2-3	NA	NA	TGTGCCAGCAGTGTCAGACGAGTGGGGGCCACAGACACGCAGTATTTT	CASSVRRVGATDTQYF
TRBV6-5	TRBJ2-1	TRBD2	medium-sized	TGTGCCAGCAGTTACTCGGGAAGCGGGAGGGCTGTAGATGAGCAGTTCTTC	CASSYSGSGRAVDEQFF
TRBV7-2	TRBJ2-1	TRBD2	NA	TGTGCCAGCAGCTTAATGCCCACTAGCGGGAGGGATGAGCAGTTCTTC	CASSLMPTSGRDEQFF
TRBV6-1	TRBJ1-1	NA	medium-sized	TGTGCCAGCAGTAGGGACCCTCTGAACACTGAAGCTTTCTTT	CASSRDPLNTEAFF
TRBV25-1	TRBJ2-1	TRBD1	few	TGTGCCAGCAGTGAAGACCGTGGACAGGGACGGTACAATGAGCAGTTCTTC	CASSEDRGQGRYNEQFF
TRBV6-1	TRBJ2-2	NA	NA	TGTGCCAGCCGACAGTCGAACACCGGGGAGCTGTTTTTT	CASRQSNTGELFF
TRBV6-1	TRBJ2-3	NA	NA	TGTGCCAGCAGTGACTACTACCTTAGTAGCACAGATACGCAGTATTTT	CASSDYYLSSTDTQYF
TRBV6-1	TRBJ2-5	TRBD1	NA	TGTGCCAGCAGTGAGTCAGGGGGCATAGAGACCCAGTACTTC	CASSESGGIETQYF
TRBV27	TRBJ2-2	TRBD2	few	TGTGCCAGCATAGCGGGAGGGCCTGGCACCGGGGAGCTGTTTTTT	CASIAGGPGTGELFF
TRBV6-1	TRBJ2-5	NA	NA	TGTGCCAGCAGTGAATACTTATCGGAGACCCAGTACTTC	CASSEYLSETQYF
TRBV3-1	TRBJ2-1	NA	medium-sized	TGTGCCAGCAGCCAAGCCCCAAGGGGGTACAATGAGCAGTTCTTC	CASSQAPRGYNEQFF
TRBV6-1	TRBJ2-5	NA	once	TGTGCCAGCGAAGCACACGCGGGCGGGGGCACAGAGACCCAGTACTTC	CASEAHAGGGTETQYF
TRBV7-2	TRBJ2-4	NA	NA	TGTGCCAGCAGCCGCCAAAACATTCAGTACTTC	CASSRQNIQYF
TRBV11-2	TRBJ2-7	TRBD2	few	TGTGCCAGCAGCTTGTCTAGCGGGAGGTACGAGCAGTACTTC	CASSLSSGRYEQYF
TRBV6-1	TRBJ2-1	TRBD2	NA	TGTGCCAGCACCGGGACTAGCGGCTACAATGAGCAGTTCTTC	CASTGTSGYNEQFF
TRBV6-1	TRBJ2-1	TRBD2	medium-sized	TGTGCCAGCAGTGGAACTAGCGGGAAGGCCCTTTTGGACAATGAGCAGTTCTTC	CASSGTSGKALLDNEQFF
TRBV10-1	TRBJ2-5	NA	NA	TGCGGCGCCGGGCTCGGTGGCCGGGACCAAGAGACCCAGTACTTC	CGAGLGGRDQETQYF
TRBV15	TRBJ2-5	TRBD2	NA	TGTGCCACCAGCAGAACATCCAACGATGGGGCAGCGGGAGGGCCGGAGACCCAGTACTTC	CATSRTSNDGAAGGPETQYF
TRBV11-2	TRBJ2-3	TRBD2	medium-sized	TGTGCCAGCAGCTTTAATCTAGCGGGAGTCACAGATACGCAGTATTTT	CASSFNLAGVTDTQYF
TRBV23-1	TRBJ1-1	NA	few	TGCGAAACGGACGGACTCATGAACACTGAAGCTTTCTTT	CETDGLMNTEAFF
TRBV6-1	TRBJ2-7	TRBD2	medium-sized	TGTGCCAGCACCTTTTCTAGCGGGAGTCCCTACGAGCAGTACTTC	CASTFSSGSPYEQYF
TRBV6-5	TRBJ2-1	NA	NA	TGTGCCAGCAGCTACTCGGTACAGGCTGCGCGAACCAATGAGCAGTTCTTT	CASSYSVQAARTNEQFF
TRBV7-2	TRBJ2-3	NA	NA	TGTGCCAGCAGCTTAGCGGGAACTAATACGCAGTATTTT	CASSLAGTNTQYF
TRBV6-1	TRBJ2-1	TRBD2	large	TGTGCCAGCAGAAGAACCGGGACTAGCCTTAATGAGCAGTTCTTC	CASRRTGTSLNEQFF
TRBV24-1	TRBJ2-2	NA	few	TGTGCCACCAGTACAGGGCGCGACACCGGGGAGCTGTTTTTT	CATSTGRDTGELFF
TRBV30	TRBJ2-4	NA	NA	TGTGCCTGGAGTGTACTTCCAGGGGGGAGCACAGACATTCAGTATTTC	CAWSVLPGGSTDIQYF
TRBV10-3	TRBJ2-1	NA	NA	TGTGCCATTACCCAGGACCAGGGGGAGGGTGAGCAGTTCTTC	CAITQDQGEGEQFF
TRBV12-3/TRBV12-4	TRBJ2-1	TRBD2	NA	TGTGCCAGCAGCACCCAAAGGCTAGCGGGAAGGGAGGAGCAGTTCTTC	CASSTQRLAGREEQFF